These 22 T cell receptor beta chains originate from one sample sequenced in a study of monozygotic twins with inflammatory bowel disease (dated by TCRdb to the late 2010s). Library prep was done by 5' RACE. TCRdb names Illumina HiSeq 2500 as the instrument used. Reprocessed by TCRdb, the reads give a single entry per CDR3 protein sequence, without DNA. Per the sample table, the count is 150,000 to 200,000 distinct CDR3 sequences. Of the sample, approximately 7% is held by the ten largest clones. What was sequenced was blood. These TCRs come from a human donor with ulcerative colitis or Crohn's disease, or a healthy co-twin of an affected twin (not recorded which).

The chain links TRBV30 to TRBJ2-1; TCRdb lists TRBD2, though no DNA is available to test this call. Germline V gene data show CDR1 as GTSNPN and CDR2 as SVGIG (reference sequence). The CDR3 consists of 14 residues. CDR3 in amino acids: CAWSSGTSLNEQFF. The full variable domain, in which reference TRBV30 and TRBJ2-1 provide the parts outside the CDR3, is SQTIHQWPATLVQPVGSPLSLECTVEGTSNPNLYWYRQAAGRGLQLLFYSVGIGQISSEVPQNLSASRPQDRQFILSSKKLLLSDSGFYLCAWSSGTSLNEQFFGPGTRLTVL.

The CDR3 spells CSATKPGGLNSNQPQHF. The V call is TRBV20-1, the J call TRBJ1-5; TCRdb calls TRBD1, which cannot be checked without DNA. CDR3 length: 17 residues. Germline CDR1 is DFQATT and CDR2 is SNEGSKA (reference sequence).

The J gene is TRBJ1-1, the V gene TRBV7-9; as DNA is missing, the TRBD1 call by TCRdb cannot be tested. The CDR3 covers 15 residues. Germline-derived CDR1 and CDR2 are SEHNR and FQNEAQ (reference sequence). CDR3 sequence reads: CASSPRTGVNTEAFF.

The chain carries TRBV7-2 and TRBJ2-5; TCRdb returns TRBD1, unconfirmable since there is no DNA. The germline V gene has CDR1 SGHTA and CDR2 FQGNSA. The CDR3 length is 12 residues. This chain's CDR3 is CASSRQIQTQYF.

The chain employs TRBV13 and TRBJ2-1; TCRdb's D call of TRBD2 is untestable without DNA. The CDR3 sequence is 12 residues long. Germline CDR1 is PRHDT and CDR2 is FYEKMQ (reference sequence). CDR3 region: CASSESSGEQFF.

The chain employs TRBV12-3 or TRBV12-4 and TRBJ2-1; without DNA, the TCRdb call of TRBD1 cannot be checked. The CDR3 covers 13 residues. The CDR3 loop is CASSRDRANEQFF.

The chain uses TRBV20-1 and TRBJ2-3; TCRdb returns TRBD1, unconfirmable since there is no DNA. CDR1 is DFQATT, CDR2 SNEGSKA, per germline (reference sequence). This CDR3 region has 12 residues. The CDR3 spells CSAYRVPDTQYF.

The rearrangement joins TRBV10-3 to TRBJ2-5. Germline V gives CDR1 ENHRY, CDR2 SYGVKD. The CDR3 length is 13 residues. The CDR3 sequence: CAISGSSQETQYF.

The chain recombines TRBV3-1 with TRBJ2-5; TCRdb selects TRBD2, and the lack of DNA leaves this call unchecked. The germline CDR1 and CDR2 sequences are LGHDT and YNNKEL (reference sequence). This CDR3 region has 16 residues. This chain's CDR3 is CASAPSGRAAFTTQYF.

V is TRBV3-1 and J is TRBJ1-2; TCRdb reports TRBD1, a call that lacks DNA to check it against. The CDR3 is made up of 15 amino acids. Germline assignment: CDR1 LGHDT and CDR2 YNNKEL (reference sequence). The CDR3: CASSLWAAGDYGYTF.

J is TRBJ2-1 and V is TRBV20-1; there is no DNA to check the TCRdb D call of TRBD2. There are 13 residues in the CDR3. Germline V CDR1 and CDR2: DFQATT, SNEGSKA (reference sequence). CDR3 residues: CSVLSSGYNEQFF.

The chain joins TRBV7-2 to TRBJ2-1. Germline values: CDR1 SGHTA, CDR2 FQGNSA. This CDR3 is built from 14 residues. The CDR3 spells CASSLEDPSNEQFF.

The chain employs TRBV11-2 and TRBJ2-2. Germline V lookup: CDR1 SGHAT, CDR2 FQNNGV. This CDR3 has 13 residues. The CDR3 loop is CASSHSYPGELFF.

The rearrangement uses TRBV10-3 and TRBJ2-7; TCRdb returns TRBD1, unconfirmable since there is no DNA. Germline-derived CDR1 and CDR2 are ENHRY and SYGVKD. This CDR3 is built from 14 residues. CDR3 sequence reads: CAIKQDRGTYEQYF.

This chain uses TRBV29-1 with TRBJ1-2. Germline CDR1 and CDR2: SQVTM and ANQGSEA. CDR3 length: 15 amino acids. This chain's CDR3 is CSASDETWTNYGYTF.

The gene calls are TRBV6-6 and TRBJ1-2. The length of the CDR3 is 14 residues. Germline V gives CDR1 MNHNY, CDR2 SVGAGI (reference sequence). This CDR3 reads CAIFGSSEDYGYTF.

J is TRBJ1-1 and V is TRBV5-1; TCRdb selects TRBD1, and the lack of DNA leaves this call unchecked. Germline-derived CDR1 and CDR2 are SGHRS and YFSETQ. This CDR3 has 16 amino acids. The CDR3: CASSRTGGSMNTEAFF.

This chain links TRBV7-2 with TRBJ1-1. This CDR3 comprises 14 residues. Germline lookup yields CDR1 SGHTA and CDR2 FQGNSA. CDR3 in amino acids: CASSNWGLNTEAFF.

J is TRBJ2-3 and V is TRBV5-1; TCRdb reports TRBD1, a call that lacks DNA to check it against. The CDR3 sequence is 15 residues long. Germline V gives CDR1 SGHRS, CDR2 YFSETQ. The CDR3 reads CASSLGTGRSDTQYF. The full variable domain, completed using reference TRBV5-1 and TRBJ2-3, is KAGVTQTPRYLIKTRGQQVTLSCSPISGHRSVSWYQQTPGQGLQFLFEYFSETQRNKGNFPGRFSGRQFSNSRSEMNVSTLELGDSALYLCASSLGTGRSDTQYFGPGTRLTVL.

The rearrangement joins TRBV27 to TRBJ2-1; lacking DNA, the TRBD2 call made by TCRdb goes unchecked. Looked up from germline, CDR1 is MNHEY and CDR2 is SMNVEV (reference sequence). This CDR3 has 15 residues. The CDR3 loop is CASSLLAGDYNEQFF.

The CDR3 loop reads CASSPGPAYYNEQFF. The rearrangement uses TRBV7-9 and TRBJ2-1; TCRdb lists TRBD2, though no DNA is available to test this call. Germline-derived CDR1 and CDR2 are SEHNR and FQNEAQ (reference sequence). The CDR3 totals 15 residues.

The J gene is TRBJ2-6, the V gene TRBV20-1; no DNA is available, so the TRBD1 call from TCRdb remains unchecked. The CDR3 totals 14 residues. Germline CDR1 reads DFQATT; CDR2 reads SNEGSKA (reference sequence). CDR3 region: CSVRGRPGANVLTF.